Presented here are 20 T cell receptor beta chains from one specimen sequenced in a study of blood T cells in healthy people across ages. With a J-beta primer mix and a sample-barcoded 5' primer, a second PCR ran about 6 to 11 cycles. One entry per CDR3 protein, called by TCRdb with MiXCR from the 5' RACE reads. The data hold over 500,000 distinct CDR3 sequences, with under 65% observed a single time. Sequences were obtained from blood. These receptors originate from a woman of 80 years or more in good health.

This chain links TRBV12-3 or TRBV12-4 with TRBJ1-1; 7 positions match TRBD1. Losses at the gene ends were 2 bases for V and 3 bases for J; bases not matched to a gene: 9. The CDR3 runs 16 residues. The CDR3 nucleotides are TGTGCCAGCAGTTTATACAGGGGAGGAGGGGACACTGAAGCTTTCTTT. Translating it yields CASSLYRGGGDTEAFF.

This clonotype appeared many times. The V gene is TRBV5-1, the J gene TRBJ2-1; 7 bases map to TRBD2. Trimming took 3 bases from V and 4 from J; bases not matched to a gene: 13. Germline V gene data show CDR1 as SGHRS and CDR2 as YFSETQ. CDR3 length: 17 amino acids. The CDR3 protein is CASSSQRSGADYNEQFF. The CDR3 DNA sequence: TGCGCCAGCAGCTCCCAGAGGAGCGGGGCGGATTACAATGAGCAGTTCTTC.

The chain has TRBV20-1 and TRBJ2-7; 7 bases match TRBD2. The germline gives CDR1 DFQATT, CDR2 SNEGSKA (reference sequence). This CDR3 has 15 amino acids. The ends lost 0 bases at V and 2 bases at J; junction bases unmatched: 7. Here the CDR3 DNA reads TGCAGTGCTAGAGATGCGGCGGGGGAGACCTACGAGCAGTACTTC. Its translation: CSARDAAGETYEQYF.

The gene calls are TRBV7-3 and TRBJ2-1; TRBD1 matches at 9 bases. This CDR3 has 16 amino acids. CDR1 is SGHTA, CDR2 FQGTGA, per germline. The trim removed 1 base at V and 9 bases at J, leaving 10 bases unmatched. This CDR3 reads CASSLIAGTGNSEQFF. CDR3 sequence (DNA): TGTGCCAGCAGCTTAATCGCTGGGACAGGGAATAGTGAGCAGTTCTTC.

The CDR3 is CAALRTSGSNEQFF. CDR3 DNA sequence: TGTGCCGCCTTAAGGACTAGCGGTTCCAATGAGCAGTTCTTC. V gene TRBV7-9 combines with J gene TRBJ2-1; 10 nucleotides match TRBD2. V trimming: 11 bases; J trimming: 6 bases; junction bases outside the gene matches: 10. CDR1 and CDR2 (germline): SEHNR, FQNEAQ (reference sequence). This CDR3 comprises 14 residues. Filled out from reference TRBV7-9 and TRBJ2-1, the complete variable domain reads DTGVSQNPRHKITKRGQNVTFRCDPISEHNRLYWYRQTLGQGPEFLTYFQNEAQLEKSRLLSDRFSAERPKGSFSTLEIQRTEQGDSAMYLCAALRTSGSNEQFFGPGTRLTVL.

Note on this clonotype: This could be a read error, since a much larger clone is one nucleotide away. V and J are TRBV2 and TRBJ2-1; D is ambiguous. The germline gives CDR1 SNHLY, CDR2 FYNNEI. The CDR3 loop spans 14 amino acids. The CDR3: CATRSDTLYIEQFF. The CDR3 nucleotides are TGTGCCACCAGGAGTGACACCCTATACATTGAGCAGTTCTTC.

This clonotype has at least ten counts. The rearrangement links TRBV29-1 to TRBJ2-3; the D gene is possibly TRBD1 (6 bases). Germline V gene data show CDR1 as SQVTM and CDR2 as ANQGSEA. The CDR3 contains 17 residues. V lost 3 bases and J lost 3, with 22 bases in between. In DNA, the CDR3 is TGCAGCGTTGATGGGGGCCACTATGGCCGGTGGACAGATACGCAGTATTTT. This sequence encodes CSVDGGHYGRWTDTQYF.

The chain has TRBV5-5 and TRBJ2-4; tentative D call: TRBD1 (6 bases). The germline CDR1 and CDR2 sequences are SGHKS and YYEKEE (reference sequence). The CDR3 is 18 residues long. Trimming pared 2 bases from V and 1 base from J, leaving 19 bases between. The CDR3: CASSLRHRDASAKNIQYF. As DNA, the CDR3 is TGTGCCAGCAGCTTACGCCACAGGGACGCGTCGGCCAAAAACATTCAGTACTTC.

In this sample, this clonotype turned up many times. The V and J genes are TRBV7-2 and TRBJ1-2; perhaps TRBD1 as D (6 bases). This CDR3 contains 16 residues. Germline CDR1 is SGHTA and CDR2 is FQGNSA. V gave up 5 bases and J gave up 4 bases, with 20 bases separating them. CDR3 DNA sequence: TGTGCCAGCAGCCTACGAAGGGGGGCGGGTGGCTATGGCTACACCTTC. Its translation is CASSLRRGAGGYGYTF. The whole variable domain, filled in from reference TRBV7-2 and TRBJ1-2, reads GAGVSQSPSNKVTEKGKDVELRCDPISGHTALYWYRQSLGQGLEFLIYFQGNSAPDKSGLPSDRFSAERTGGSVSTLTIQRTQQEDSAVYLCASSLRRGAGGYGYTFGSGTRLTVV.

J is TRBJ2-5 and V is TRBV5-4; the match to TRBD2 covers 8 bases. With V trimmed by 4 bases and J by 5 bases, 10 bases remained unmatched. The CDR3 is 15 amino acids. The germline V gene has CDR1 SGHNT and CDR2 YYREEE (reference sequence). The DNA for the CDR3 is TGTGCCAGCAGCGACCCTAGTGCGGGGGGCGAGACCCAGTACTTC. This encodes CASSDPSAGGETQYF. The variable domain in full, with the rest retrieved from reference TRBV5-4 and TRBJ2-5, is ETGVTQSPTHLIKTRGQQVTLRCSSQSGHNTVSWYQQALGQGPQFIFQYYREEENGRGNFPPRFSGLQFPNYSSELNVNALELDDSALYLCASSDPSAGGETQYFGPGTRLLVL.

The chain has TRBV7-2 and TRBJ1-4, with D hard to call. The CDR3 is made up of 16 amino acids. The germline V and J ends were trimmed by 2 bases and 8 bases, with 18 bases remaining between them. Germline-derived CDR1 and CDR2 are SGHTA and FQGNSA. CDR3 in DNA: TGTGCCAGCAGCTTACCCCGCCGAACCGGGAGAGAAAAACTGTTTTTT. As protein: CASSLPRRTGREKLFF.

V is TRBV2 and J is TRBJ2-7; the match to TRBD1 covers 7 bases. V was pared by 5 bases and J by 4 bases, with 11 bases of the junction left unmatched. Per germline, CDR1 SNHLY and CDR2 FYNNEI. The CDR3 loop spans 15 amino acids. The CDR3 DNA sequence: TGTGCCAGCAGTCAAGAGGGGGCGCAGCTGTACGAGCAGTACTTC. This encodes CASSQEGAQLYEQYF.

As regards this clonotype: It may be a read error: a sequence one base away is much more abundant. As DNA, the CDR3 is TGCAGTGTTAGAGGGACGACTAGCGGGTCCTACAATGAGCAGTTCTTC. Protein product: CSVRGTTSGSYNEQFF. This chain joins TRBV20-1 and TRBJ2-1; 10 bases match TRBD2. Germline CDR1 reads DFQATT; CDR2 reads SNEGSKA (reference sequence). The CDR3 extends over 16 amino acids.

V gene TRBV5-4 combines with J gene TRBJ2-1, with 7 bases lining up with TRBD2. The CDR3 is 15 amino acids. CDR1 and CDR2 from the germline V gene are SGHNT and YYREEE (reference sequence). V trimming: 6 bases; J trimming: 3 bases; junction bases outside the gene matches: 9. The CDR3 nucleotides read TGTGCCAGCACCAGTCGGGAGGAAAACTACAATGAGCAGTTCTTC. Translated: CASTSREENYNEQFF.

The sample holds many counts of this clonotype. The junction departs from the called germline gene at one end, perhaps through a read error. The J gene is TRBJ1-4, the V gene TRBV6-1, with TRBD1 matching over 7 bases. Germline V gene sequence: CDR1 MNHNS, CDR2 SASEGT. The CDR3 is made up of 16 amino acids. CDR3: CASREGGRWQHEKLFF. CDR3 nucleotides: TGTGCCAGCAGGGAAGGGGGCCGGTGGCAGCATGAAAAACTGTTTTTT.

This clonotype has at least ten counts. The V gene is TRBV15, the J gene TRBJ2-4; D ambiguous. The CDR3 has 15 residues. Trimming cost V 5 bases and J 1 base, with 12 bases left between them. Per the germline V gene, CDR1 is LNHNV and CDR2 is YYDKDF (reference sequence). The CDR3 is CATSPSGMAKNIQYF. CDR3 nucleotides: TGTGCCACCAGCCCAAGTGGAATGGCCAAAAACATTCAGTACTTC. Using reference TRBV15 and TRBJ2-4 for the parts outside the CDR3, the full variable domain is DAMVIQNPRYQVTQFGKPVTLSCSQTLNHNVMYWYQQKSSQAPKLLFHYYDKDFNNEADTPDNFQSRRPNTSFCFLDIRSPGLGDTAMYLCATSPSGMAKNIQYFGAGTRLSVL.

This clonotype has just a few counts. The rearrangement joins TRBV11-2 to TRBJ2-2, with D unclear. Germline-derived CDR1 and CDR2 are SGHAT and FQNNGV. Trimming removed 3 bases from V and 1 base from J, with 15 bases in between. This CDR3 is built from 17 residues. This chain's CDR3 is CASSFRPGPMNTGELFF. The DNA for the CDR3 is TGTGCCAGCAGCTTTCGCCCCGGTCCTATGAACACCGGGGAGCTGTTTTTT.

The V and J genes are TRBV2 and TRBJ2-1; unclear D gene. Germline V gene lookup returns CDR1 SNHLY and CDR2 FYNNEI. Deletions cut 8 bases from V and 12 bases from J, with 14 bases between. The CDR3 has 11 residues. The chain's CDR3 is CASLLVIGQFF. CDR3 nucleotide sequence: TGTGCCAGCCTTCTGGTGATCGGGCAGTTCTTC.

This clonotype was seen repeatedly, ten times or more. The chain couples TRBV5-1 to TRBJ2-7; D may be TRBD1 (7 bases). This CDR3 spans 16 amino acids. Trimming removed 0 bases at V and 0 bases at J, with 13 bases between. Germline values: CDR1 SGHRS, CDR2 YFSETQ. DNA of the CDR3: TGCGCCAGCAGCTTGGAGAGCCAGGGGGGCTCCTACGAGCAGTACTTC. This gives the protein CASSLESQGGSYEQYF.

As DNA, the CDR3 is TGTGCCAGCAGTTCCGGGGCAGGGACTACGGATCAGCCCCAGCATTTT. Translation gives CASSSGAGTTDQPQHF. The chain carries TRBV27 and TRBJ1-5; tentatively, D is TRBD1 (5 bases). The germline V and J ends were trimmed by 4 bases and 5 bases, with 18 bases remaining between them. Germline V CDR1 and CDR2: MNHEY, SMNVEV (reference sequence). The CDR3 has 16 residues.